These 31 T cell receptor beta chains originate from one sample sequenced in a study of post-analysis software for immune sequencing data. These receptors' antigens are unknown. Study results and caveats: Five or six TRBV segments were more frequent in patients than controls; TRBV5-6, TRBV5-1 and TRBV20-1 belonged to this group.

The library was made from cDNA and included unique molecular identifiers. MiXCR, applied by TCRdb to the PCR reads, yields one record per CDR3 protein. The sample has some 890,000 distinct CDR3 sequences, 53% seen once. The sequencing input was blood. These receptor sequences come from a girl aged 5 to 17 with multiple sclerosis.

Notes on this clonotype: The junction departs from the called germline gene at one end, perhaps through a read error. V usage is TRBV7-6 and J usage is TRBJ2-1; D might be TRBD2 (6 bases). The CDR3 has 13 amino acids. The V gene's germline CDR1 is SGHVS and CDR2 FNYEAQ. For the CDR3, the DNA is TGTGCCAGCAGCTTAGGGGACTCCGAACGCCAGGTCTTC. The encoded protein is CASSLGDSERQVF.

This clonotype appeared a few times. The chain uses TRBV5-1 and TRBJ2-3; D ambiguous. CDR3 length: 14 residues. With 0 bases removed from V and 6 bases from J, the gap between germline ends came to 11 bases. CDR1 and CDR2 from the germline V gene are SGHRS and YFSETQ. DNA of the CDR3: TGCGCCAGCAGCTTGGAACTCGTCGGGGATACGCAGTATTTT. Protein sequence: CASSLELVGDTQYF.

This clonotype came up a few times. J is TRBJ2-5 and V is TRBV9; 9 nucleotides line up with TRBD2. V was pared by 4 bases and J by 2 bases, with 9 bases of the junction left unmatched. CDR3 length: 16 amino acids. Germline V gene data show CDR1 as SGDLS and CDR2 as YYNGEE. The CDR3 DNA sequence: TGTGCCAGCAGCACACCAGGCCTAGCGGGACAAGAGACCCAGTACTTC. It is translated as CASSTPGLAGQETQYF. Looking up the rest from reference TRBV9 and TRBJ2-5 gives the full variable domain: DSGVTQTPKHLITATGQRVTLRCSPRSGDLSVYWYQQSLDQGLQFLIQYYNGEERAKGNILERFSAQQFPDLHSELNLSSLELGDSALYFCASSTPGLAGQETQYFGPGTRLLVL.

This rearrangement joins TRBV2 to TRBJ1-2, with D maybe TRBD1 (6 bases). CDR3 size: 13 residues. V lost 6 bases to trimming and J lost 2 bases, with 10 bases between them. Per the germline V gene, CDR1 is SNHLY and CDR2 is FYNNEI. In DNA, the CDR3 is TGTGCCAGCAGGAAGGGGGGAAACTATGGCTACACCTTC. Translating it yields CASRKGGNYGYTF. The full variable domain, with the rest looked up from reference TRBV2 and TRBJ1-2, is EPEVTQTPSHQVTQMGQEVILRCVPISNHLYFYWYRQILGQKVEFLVSFYNNEISEKSEIFDDQFSVERPDGSNFTLKIRSTKLEDSAMYFCASRKGGNYGYTFGSGTRLTVV.

This chain links TRBV20-1 with TRBJ2-7; 12 bases are a match to TRBD2. V trimming: 4 bases; J trimming: 2 bases; junction bases outside the gene matches: 6. CDR1 DFQATT and CDR2 SNEGSKA come from the germline V gene (reference sequence). CDR3 length: 15 amino acids. For the CDR3, the DNA is TGCAGTGCTACAATTCCTAGCGGGGGGGCCTACGAGCAGTACTTC. Translating it yields CSATIPSGGAYEQYF.

This clonotype was found a few times. The rearrangement uses TRBV7-3 and TRBJ2-3; D gene uncertain. V was trimmed by 5 bases and J by 2 bases, leaving 17 bases between them. The CDR3 length is 16 residues. Germline assignment: CDR1 SGHTA and CDR2 FQGTGA. The CDR3 here is CASSLPGGVPTDTQYF. CDR3 nucleotides: TGTGCCAGCAGCCTCCCGGGTGGCGTCCCCACAGATACGCAGTATTTT.

About this clonotype: This may stem from a read error, because a much larger clone lies one nucleotide away. This chain links TRBV12-3 or TRBV12-4 with TRBJ1-2; D call uncertain. The CDR3 is 12 amino acids. Trimming took 1 base from V and 6 from J, leaving 6 bases between them. This CDR3 is CASSLGSHGYTF. In DNA form, the CDR3 reads TGTGCCAGCAGTTTAGGGAGCCATGGCTACACCTTC.

V gene TRBV5-4 combines with J gene TRBJ1-2, with TRBD1 as a possible D gene (5 bases). Germline loops: CDR1 SGHNT, CDR2 YYREEE (reference sequence). V was clipped by 3 bases and J by 4 bases, with 19 bases between them. There are 16 residues in the CDR3. DNA for the CDR3: TGTGCCAGCAGCTCCAAGACAGACTCGAGTGTCTATGGCTACACCTTC. This sequence encodes CASSSKTDSSVYGYTF.

This chain uses TRBV9 with TRBJ2-1; possibly TRBD1 for D (5 bases). The germline V gene has CDR1 SGDLS and CDR2 YYNGEE. V dropped 0 bases and J dropped 5 bases, with 12 bases sitting between them. The CDR3 is 15 residues long. CDR3 sequence: CASSVGLLDNNEQFF. CDR3 nucleotides: TGTGCCAGCAGCGTAGGTCTCCTGGACAACAATGAGCAGTTCTTC.

This clonotype appeared a single time. The J gene is TRBJ2-5, the V gene TRBV10-3; 8 nucleotides align to TRBD1. The closer fit of TRBJ2-7 to the DNA end suggests the J call may be wrong. The CDR3 is 14 amino acids. Germline V CDR1 and CDR2: ENHRY, SYGVKD. The CDR3 is CAIGTHGTGDEQYF. The CDR3, as DNA: TGTGCCATCGGCACACACGGGACAGGCGACGAGCAGTACTTC.

This clonotype was counted between two and nine times. V is TRBV29-1 and J is TRBJ1-2; 8 positions match TRBD1. This CDR3 has 18 amino acids. Trimming at V came to 1 base and at J to 3 bases, leaving 16 bases not matched to a gene. Germline V CDR1 and CDR2: SQVTM, ANQGSEA. CDR3 amino acids: CSVEGGRDRIRGHYGYTF. As DNA, the CDR3 is TGCAGCGTTGAAGGGGGCAGGGACAGGATCCGAGGTCACTATGGCTACACCTTC.

The chain joins TRBV7-3 to TRBJ2-7, with TRBD2 matching over 7 bases. CDR1 SGHTA and CDR2 FQGTGA come from the germline V gene. The CDR3 sequence is 13 residues long. V was clipped by 4 bases and J by 6 bases; unmatched bases: 6. DNA of the CDR3: TGTGCCAGCAGCTCGGGGGGATCCCCCGAGCAGTACTTC. Encoded protein: CASSSGGSPEQYF.

This rearrangement joins TRBV6-6 to TRBJ2-4; TRBD1 aligns across 8 bases. This CDR3 has 15 residues. Unmatched junction bases numbered 7, after V lost 6 bases and J lost 3 bases. CDR1 is MNHNY and CDR2 is SVGAGI in the germline V gene (reference sequence). CDR3 loop: CASSTAGGGKNIQYF. DNA of the CDR3: TGTGCCAGCAGCACCGCAGGGGGCGGCAAAAACATTCAGTACTTC.

V usage is TRBV29-1 and J usage is TRBJ2-1; 7 nucleotides agree with TRBD2. CDR3 length equals 14 residues. Germline V gene sequence: CDR1 SQVTM, CDR2 ANQGSEA. The trim removed 6 bases at V and 9 bases at J, leaving 14 bases unmatched. CDR3 coding DNA: TGCAGCGTGAGGTGGCGGGAGTATTTAGTTGAGCAGTTCTTC. As protein: CSVRWREYLVEQFF.

The chain joins TRBV7-3 to TRBJ2-1, with TRBD2 identical over 9 bases. Unmatched junction bases numbered 8, after V lost 5 bases and J lost 6 bases. CDR3 size: 15 residues. The V gene's germline CDR1 is SGHTA and CDR2 FQGTGA. The CDR3 bases are TGTGCCAGCAGCCACCAGGGACTAGCATCCAATGAGCAGTTCTTC. This encodes CASSHQGLASNEQFF.

The chain uses TRBV2 and TRBJ2-4, with D perhaps matching TRBD1 (6 bases). The J call may not be correct, given that the DNA end is closer to TRBJ2-7. CDR1 and CDR2 (germline): SNHLY, FYNNEI. The CDR3 runs 13 residues. The CDR3, as DNA: TGTGCCAGCAGTGGGGCAGGGGCCCACGAGCAGTACTTC. The encoded protein is CASSGAGAHEQYF.

This chain uses TRBV21-1 with TRBJ2-1. TRBV21-1 is a pseudogene locus. The CDR3 has 13 residues. The CDR3 protein is CASSFIASNEQFF. The CDR3 bases are TGTGCCAGCAGCTTCATCGCCAGCAATGAGCAGTTCTTC.

This clonotype was seen a few times. The chain carries TRBV29-1 and TRBJ1-1; a possible D gene is TRBD1 (5 bases). The V end lost 7 bases, the J end lost 3 bases, and 15 bases lay between the germline ends. This CDR3 spans 13 amino acids. Germline-derived CDR1 and CDR2 are SQVTM and ANQGSEA. CDR3 amino acids: CSAPVAGHTEAFF. The DNA of the CDR3 is TGCAGCGCCCCTGTGGCAGGGCACACTGAAGCTTTCTTT. The complete variable domain, with remaining parts taken from reference TRBV29-1 and TRBJ1-1, reads SAVISQKPSRDICQRGTSLTIQCQVDSQVTMMFWYRQQPGQSLTLIATANQGSEATYESGFVIDKFPISRPNLTFSTLTVSNMSPEDSSIYLCSAPVAGHTEAFFGQGTRLTVV.

The CDR3 sequence: CSAGTDRNIQYF. The CDR3, as DNA: TGCAGTGCGGGGACGGACAGGAACATTCAGTACTTC. The chain carries TRBV20-1 and TRBJ2-4; 7 nucleotides line up with TRBD1. This CDR3 is 12 amino acids long. Per the germline V gene, CDR1 is DFQATT and CDR2 is SNEGSKA (reference sequence). Unmatched junction bases numbered 6, after V lost 6 bases and J lost 7 bases.

Only a few counts were recorded for this clonotype. This rearrangement joins TRBV3-1 to TRBJ2-7; the D gene is possibly TRBD2 (6 bases). CDR1 is LGHDT, CDR2 YNNKEL, per germline (reference sequence). V lost 2 bases to trimming and J lost 2 bases, with 7 bases between them. The CDR3 is made up of 13 amino acids. The DNA for the CDR3 is TGTGCCAGCAGCCAACGGGAGACCTACGAGCAGTACTTC. The encoded protein is CASSQRETYEQYF.

This sequence joins TRBV5-1 and TRBJ1-2; a weak D match, TRBD1 (6 bases). The CDR3 spans 13 residues. Germline-derived CDR1 and CDR2 are SGHRS and YFSETQ. V was trimmed by 6 bases and J by 8 bases, leaving 17 bases between them. CDR3 protein: CASKTVGAKGYTF. CDR3 DNA: TGCGCCAGCAAGACGGTGGGGGCTAAAGGCTACACCTTC.

Regarding this clonotype: The CDR3 ends on some other residue instead of the conserved phenylalanine or tryptophan, so this is likely a read error. The CDR3 is CASSMERSSYNEQFL. The CDR3 DNA sequence: TGTGCCAGCAGCATGGAGCGGAGCTCCTACAATGAGCAGTTCTTA. The genes are TRBV9 and TRBJ2-1; tentative D call: TRBD2 (5 bases). The CDR3 runs 15 residues. Trimming left V 4 bases short and J 0 bases short, with 11 bases between. Per germline, CDR1 SGDLS and CDR2 YYNGEE.

This clonotype was observed a few times. The genes are TRBV4-1 and TRBJ1-5; D perhaps matches TRBD1 (5 bases). The CDR3 runs 15 residues. The ends were cut back, 0 bases at V and 7 bases at J, with 13 bases in the middle. Germline V gene lookup returns CDR1 MGHRA and CDR2 YSYEKL. The CDR3 DNA reads TGCGCCAGCAGCCAAGATCGGGCAGGGTGGCAGCCCCAGCATTTT. This encodes CASSQDRAGWQPQHF.

This chain uses TRBV6-6 with TRBJ2-3; D may match TRBD1 or TRBD2 (6 bases each). Germline V CDR1 and CDR2: MNHNY, SVGAGI (reference sequence). With 11 bases removed from V and 2 bases from J, the gap between germline ends came to 14 bases. The CDR3 has 13 amino acids. This CDR3 is CAGSWGATDTQYF. The CDR3 DNA reads TGTGCCGGATCGTGGGGGGCCACAGATACGCAGTATTTT.

The chain joins TRBV20-1 to TRBJ2-7; TRBD2 might be the D (5 bases). CDR1 and CDR2 from the germline V gene are DFQATT and SNEGSKA (reference sequence). The CDR3 consists of 14 residues. V dropped 1 base and J dropped 4 bases, with 14 bases sitting between them. The CDR3: CSARGSGVRYEQYF. The DNA of the CDR3 is TGCAGTGCTAGAGGGTCCGGGGTACGGTACGAGCAGTACTTC.

The chain uses TRBV18 and TRBJ2-5; D gene ambiguous. Trimming pared 2 bases from V and 5 bases from J, leaving 6 bases between. The germline V gene has CDR1 KGHSH and CDR2 LQKENI. The CDR3 extends over 12 amino acids. CDR3 protein: CASSPNLETQYF. The CDR3 DNA is TGTGCCAGCTCACCAAATCTCGAGACCCAGTACTTC.

The chain joins TRBV20-1 to TRBJ2-1; 9 bases fit TRBD2. V trimming: 1 base; J trimming: 10 bases; junction bases outside the gene matches: 14. Per germline, CDR1 DFQATT and CDR2 SNEGSKA (reference sequence). This CDR3 spans 16 amino acids. The DNA for the CDR3 is TGCAGTGCTAGAGGGGTGGGGCCGGGACTAGCAGGGGAGCAGTTCTTC. Protein sequence: CSARGVGPGLAGEQFF.

This clonotype was recorded only once. CDR3 protein: CSPLLNTEAFF. CDR3 sequence (DNA): TGCAGTCCTCTCTTGAACACTGAAGCTTTCTTT. V is TRBV20-1 and J is TRBJ1-1, with D unresolved. The CDR3 loop spans 11 amino acids. Deletions cut 8 bases from V and 0 bases from J, with 7 bases between. From germline, CDR1 is DFQATT and CDR2 SNEGSKA (reference sequence).

V is TRBV27 and J is TRBJ2-2; perhaps TRBD1 as D (5 bases). The CDR3 runs to 16 residues. Germline CDR1 is MNHEY and CDR2 is SMNVEV (reference sequence). The V and J ends lost 3 bases and 0 bases respectively, with 11 bases between them. CDR3 amino acids: CASSFSGFPNTGELFF. The CDR3 DNA reads TGTGCCAGCAGTTTTTCAGGGTTTCCGAACACCGGGGAGCTGTTTTTT.

This sequence joins TRBV6-2 or TRBV6-3 and TRBJ2-1, with D unresolved. The CDR3 length is 12 residues. Trimming left V 2 bases short and J 8 bases short, with 7 bases between. CDR1 and CDR2 (germline): MNHEY, SVGEGT. The CDR3 protein is CASSYRHHEQFF. The CDR3 nucleotides read TGTGCCAGCAGTTACCGGCATCATGAGCAGTTCTTC.

This chain connects TRBV29-1 to TRBJ2-7, with 9 bases that match TRBD2. With V trimmed by 2 bases and J by 3 bases, 5 bases remained unmatched. Germline assignment: CDR1 SQVTM and CDR2 ANQGSEA. There are 14 residues in the CDR3. The CDR3: CSVELAGLCYEQYF. In DNA form, the CDR3 reads TGCAGCGTTGAACTAGCGGGATTATGCTACGAGCAGTACTTC.